This T cell receptor beta chain was documented in a study of T cells in localized non-small cell lung cancer. Here immunoSEQ multiplex PCR was the method, and the copy in TCRdb shows in-frame clones only, minus some. The sample contains 20,000 to 30,000 clones, around 81% of which appear only once. The CDR3 runs to 17 residues. From germline, CDR1 is MNHNS and CDR2 SASEGT. Deletions cut 0 bases from V and 3 bases from J, with 17 bases between. The gene calls are TRBV6-1 and TRBJ1-2; TRBD1 might be the D (6 bases). This material consisted of PBMCs, taken before any cancer treatment. This receptor was taken from a man aged 40-75 years with stage II lung adenocarcinoma. The CDR3 DNA is TGTGCCAGCAGTGAAGCGCTTCTAGGGGGATTATACTATGGCTACACCTTC. Its translation: CASSEALLGGLYYGYTF.